This TCR beta chain was observed in a study of cytomegalovirus exposure and HLA in healthy donors. With 6 bases removed from V and 2 bases from J, the gap between germline ends came to 10 bases. Germline loops: CDR1 SNHLY, CDR2 FYNNEI. The CDR3 totals 14 residues. The PCR had 60 Vbeta and 13 Jbeta primers. This table comes from immunoSEQ multiplex PCR, and its TCRdb copy is limited to in-frame clones, with some not included. The sample includes approximately 130,000 clones, about 61% of them seen just once. The chain uses TRBV2 and TRBJ2-2, with no clear D. This sequence originates from a woman in her thirties or forties in good health and CMV-seronegative. Sequenced input: PBMCs. The CDR3 protein is CASRKIVNTGELFF. The CDR3 nucleotides are TGTGCCAGCAGGAAGATAGTAAACACCGGGGAGCTGTTTTTT.